These 21 T cell receptor beta chains were all obtained from the same sample, sequenced in a study of T cell responses to AZD1222 COVID-19 vaccine. The data were produced by immunoSEQ multiplex PCR, yet TCRdb's version contains in-frame clones alone and is incomplete. The repertoire consists of fewer than 85,000 clones, with under 95% occurring once and the leading ten covering approximately 4.5%. The specimen was peripheral blood, collected on day 0 of AZD1222 vaccination. The receptors shown here come from an adult in good health.

The chain links TRBV30 to TRBJ2-5; D is undetermined. V was shortened by 3 bases and J by 5 bases, with 10 bases between the two germline ends. The CDR3 covers 12 residues. The V gene's germline CDR1 is GTSNPN and CDR2 SVGIG (reference sequence). The DNA for the CDR3 is TGTGCCTGGAGCGCCCTCGGCGAGACCCAGTACTTC. This translates into CAWSALGETQYF.

The chain links TRBV7-2 to TRBJ2-1; D is undetermined. Germline lookup yields CDR1 SGHTA and CDR2 FQGNSA. V lost 1 base and J 5 bases, leaving 6 bases between the germline ends. The CDR3 loop spans 13 amino acids. CDR3 residues: CASSLVENNEQFF. CDR3 coding DNA: TGTGCCAGCAGCTTAGTCGAGAACAATGAGCAGTTCTTC.

The gene calls are TRBV3-1 (or the pseudogene TRBV3-2) and TRBJ1-3; D unresolved. Germline assignment: CDR1 LGHDT and CDR2 YNNKEL (reference sequence). V was shortened by 2 bases and J by 4 bases, with 6 bases between the two germline ends. The length of the CDR3 is 13 residues. The CDR3 loop reads CASSQFGGNTIYF. CDR3 in DNA: TGTGCCAGCAGCCAATTCGGGGGAAACACCATATATTTT.

The chain links TRBV30 to TRBJ2-3; possible D gene TRBD1, 5 bases. The V and J ends lost 1 base and 0 bases respectively, with 17 bases between them. Germline V CDR1 and CDR2: GTSNPN, SVGIG (reference sequence). This CDR3 region has 17 residues. The CDR3 sequence is CAWSAGLDSTSTDTQYF. DNA of the CDR3: TGTGCCTGGAGTGCAGGGCTTGACAGTACCAGCACAGATACGCAGTATTTT.

The rearrangement uses TRBV11-2 and TRBJ1-6; D possibly corresponds to TRBD1 (6 bases). Trimming cost V 1 base and J 7 bases, with 14 bases left between them. CDR1 is SGHAT, CDR2 FQNNGV, per germline. CDR3 length equals 16 residues. The CDR3, as DNA: TGTGCCAGCAGCTTAGTACCGGGGGCTAGGAATTCACCCCTCCACTTT. It is translated as CASSLVPGARNSPLHF.

The chain employs TRBV5-6 and TRBJ2-2, with a tentative D call TRBD2 (5 bases). The germline gives CDR1 SGHDT, CDR2 YYEEEE. There are 15 residues in the CDR3. Trimming cost V 4 bases and J 4 bases, with 14 bases left between them. The chain's CDR3 is CASSVPTRATGELFF. CDR3 bases: TGTGCCAGCAGCGTACCTACTAGGGCCACCGGGGAGCTGTTTTTT.

This rearrangement joins TRBV4-2 to TRBJ2-1; 13 bases match TRBD2. CDR3 length: 17 residues. V lost 6 bases, J lost 9 bases, and 14 bases stayed unmatched. The germline V gene has CDR1 LGHNA and CDR2 YNFKEQ. Here the CDR3 reads CASSPGTSGNNNPEQFF. The CDR3 nucleotides read TGTGCCAGCAGTCCCGGGACTAGCGGGAATAATAACCCTGAGCAGTTCTTC.

This chain links TRBV6-5 with TRBJ2-7; unclear D gene. The CDR3 runs 13 residues. CDR1 and CDR2 from the germline V gene are MNHEY and SVGAGI. With 10 bases removed from V and 0 bases from J, the gap between germline ends came to 13 bases. The CDR3 spells CAIDRETSYEQYF. CDR3 bases: TGTGCCATCGATAGGGAAACCTCCTACGAGCAGTACTTC.

The chain recombines TRBV7-8 with TRBJ1-1, with D possibly being TRBD1 (6 bases). The V gene lost 5 bases and the J gene lost 3 bases, with 19 bases spanning the gap. The germline gives CDR1 SGHVS, CDR2 FQNEAQ. This CDR3 has 16 amino acids. In DNA, the CDR3 is TGTGCCAGCAGCCTTATACAGGGAATTTTCTACACTGAAGCTTTCTTT. Protein product: CASSLIQGIFYTEAFF.

The chain employs TRBV5-4 and TRBJ2-1; 7 positions match TRBD2. CDR1 and CDR2 (germline): SGHNT, YYREEE (reference sequence). Losses at the gene ends were 1 base for V and 10 bases for J; bases not matched to a gene: 11. The CDR3 loop spans 15 amino acids. This CDR3 is CASSLYLGGRQEQFF. CDR3 bases: TGTGCCAGCAGCTTGTATCTCGGCGGGAGACAGGAGCAGTTCTTC.

This sequence joins TRBV5-5 and TRBJ1-5; 8 nucleotides line up with TRBD1. Per the germline V gene, CDR1 is SGHKS and CDR2 is YYEKEE (reference sequence). V was clipped by 1 base and J by 0 bases; unmatched bases: 6. There are 17 residues in the CDR3. The CDR3 sequence is CASSLRTGQYSNQPQHF. CDR3 coding DNA: TGTGCCAGCAGCTTGAGGACAGGGCAGTATAGCAATCAGCCCCAGCATTTT.

The V call is TRBV11-3, the J call TRBJ1-2; a weak D match, TRBD1 (6 bases). Germline values: CDR1 SGHNT, CDR2 YENEEA. The V and J ends lost 4 bases and 8 bases respectively, with 14 bases between them. The CDR3 spans 13 residues. CDR3 loop: CASSSAGARGYTF. CDR3 DNA sequence: TGTGCCAGCAGCTCAGCAGGGGCGAGGGGCTACACCTTC.

The chain carries TRBV7-8 and TRBJ1-2, with 7 bases aligning to TRBD1. The CDR3 sequence is 16 residues long. J was trimmed by 4 bases and V by 5 bases; bases with no gene match: 13. Germline V gene lookup returns CDR1 SGHVS and CDR2 FQNEAQ. CDR3 residues: CASSGMTGIETYGYTF. DNA of the CDR3: TGTGCCAGCAGCGGTATGACAGGGATCGAGACCTATGGCTACACCTTC.

The chain is built from TRBV2 and TRBJ2-2; D not certain. V dropped 6 bases and J dropped 6 bases, with 17 bases sitting between them. Looked up from germline, CDR1 is SNHLY and CDR2 is FYNNEI. The CDR3 loop spans 15 amino acids. CDR3 region: CASRSPSRRAGELFF. CDR3 DNA sequence: TGTGCCAGCAGGAGCCCTAGTCGACGGGCCGGGGAGCTGTTTTTT.

The genes are TRBV27 and TRBJ1-6; D possibly corresponds to TRBD1 (5 bases). Looked up from germline, CDR1 is MNHEY and CDR2 is SMNVEV (reference sequence). The V end was cut by 1 base, the J end by 1 base, with 11 bases between. The CDR3 spans 17 residues. CDR3 DNA sequence: TGTGCCAGCAGTTTATATCCAAAGGGGTCCTATAATTCACCCCTCCACTTT. Translating gives CASSLYPKGSYNSPLHF.

The J gene is TRBJ1-2, the V gene TRBV12-3 or TRBV12-4, with D tentatively TRBD1 (5 bases). The ends were cut back, 3 bases at V and 6 bases at J, with 8 bases in the middle. This CDR3 has 12 residues. For the CDR3, the DNA is TGTGCCAGCAGTTTTGGGGGGAATGGCTACACCTTC. It translates to CASSFGGNGYTF.

V usage is TRBV10-3 and J usage is TRBJ1-3; perhaps TRBD1 as D (5 bases). Trimming cost V 2 bases and J 4 bases, with 6 bases left between them. CDR3 size: 13 residues. Per germline, CDR1 ENHRY and CDR2 SYGVKD. As DNA, the CDR3 is TGTGCCATCAGTGAGGGACAAGGAAACACCATATATTTT. Protein: CAISEGQGNTIYF.

The chain recombines TRBV11-2 with TRBJ2-2; D is undetermined. V lost 0 bases and J 2 bases, leaving 4 bases between the germline ends. Germline CDR1 SGHAT, CDR2 FQNNGV. The CDR3 covers 14 residues. The CDR3 bases are TGTGCCAGCAGCTTAGATGTAAACACCGGGGAGCTGTTTTTT. This sequence encodes CASSLDVNTGELFF.

The V call is TRBV9, the J call TRBJ2-5; 8 positions match TRBD1. This CDR3 region has 14 residues. The germline V gene encodes CDR1 SGDLS and CDR2 YYNGEE. V lost 6 bases and J lost 1; bases outside the gene matches: 5. CDR3 residues: CASTKGQAQETQYF. The CDR3 DNA reads TGTGCCAGCACCAAGGGACAGGCCCAAGAGACCCAGTACTTC.

The rearrangement joins TRBV18 to TRBJ1-6; 9 bases align to TRBD1. The V and J ends lost 3 bases and 7 bases, in that order; junction bases with no gene match: 4. Looked up from germline, CDR1 is KGHSH and CDR2 is LQKENI. The CDR3 covers 15 residues. This chain's CDR3 is CASSPGQGSNSPLHF. CDR3 DNA sequence: TGTGCCAGCTCACCGGGACAGGGTTCGAATTCACCCCTCCACTTT.

CDR3 protein: CATYGTGGTGELFF. The CDR3 nucleotides are TGTGCCACTTACGGGACGGGCGGCACCGGGGAGCTGTTTTTT. This rearrangement joins TRBV19 to TRBJ2-2, with D perhaps being TRBD1 or TRBD2 (5 bases each). Per germline, CDR1 LNHDA and CDR2 SQIVND (reference sequence). V was cut by 10 bases and J by 4 bases, with 16 bases left in between. This CDR3 contains 14 residues.